One sample yielded the 11 T cell receptor beta chains listed below, sequenced in a study of blood T cell repertoires in COVID-19. Only in-frame clones appear in the TCRdb table, and some are missing; sequencing was by immunoSEQ multiplex PCR. The table shows about 250,000 clones, with just under 85% occurring only once. The sample consisted of peripheral blood. The source is a man older than 75 with acute or convalescent COVID-19.

The chain couples TRBV28 to TRBJ1-6; no clear D. Trimming left V 5 bases short and J 7 bases short, with 9 bases between. The CDR3 has 13 residues. Germline V CDR1 and CDR2: MDHEN, SYDVKM. The CDR3: CASSLNWNSPLHF. The CDR3 DNA follows: TGTGCCAGCAGTCTAAACTGGAATTCACCCCTCCACTTT.

The rearrangement links TRBV6-5 to TRBJ2-3, with 9 positions matching TRBD1. The CDR3 extends over 15 amino acids. V lost 6 bases, J lost 0 bases, and 4 bases stayed unmatched. Germline CDR1 and CDR2: MNHEY and SVGAGI. CDR3: CASSRDRASTDTQYF. The DNA for the CDR3 is TGTGCCAGCAGCCGGGACAGGGCCAGCACAGATACGCAGTATTTT.

The J gene is TRBJ1-2, the V gene TRBV5-1; D is perhaps TRBD1 (6 bases). There are 12 residues in the CDR3. The V gene's germline CDR1 is SGHRS and CDR2 YFSETQ. Trimming stripped 1 base from V and 11 bases from J, with 12 bases between. The CDR3 sequence: CASSLTGFEYTF. CDR3 nucleotide sequence: TGCGCCAGCAGCTTGACAGGGTTTGAGTACACCTTC.

The chain carries TRBV27 and TRBJ2-7; D is unclear. CDR3 size: 12 residues. The V gene's germline CDR1 is MNHEY and CDR2 SMNVEV (reference sequence). V lost 9 bases, J lost 0 bases, and 9 bases lay in between. CDR3 in DNA: TGTGCCAGGATGGGCAGCTCCTACGAGCAGTACTTC. It is translated as CARMGSSYEQYF.

The chain links TRBV2 to TRBJ2-7, with TRBD1 identical over 8 bases. The CDR3 sequence is 12 residues long. V trimming: 6 bases; J trimming: 6 bases; junction bases outside the gene matches: 4. Germline V gene data show CDR1 as SNHLY and CDR2 as FYNNEI. In nucleotides, the CDR3 is TGTGCCAGCAGAAAAACAGGGGGCGAGCAGTACTTC. It is translated as CASRKTGGEQYF.

This chain connects TRBV3-1 (or the pseudogene TRBV3-2) to TRBJ1-5, with D perhaps TRBD1 (5 bases). This CDR3 is built from 15 residues. CDR1 LGHDT and CDR2 YNNKEL come from the germline V gene (reference sequence). V was cut by 1 base and J by 7 bases, with 14 bases left in between. CDR3 residues: CASSQGETGGQPQHF. Written as DNA, the CDR3 is TGTGCCAGCAGCCAAGGAGAAACAGGCGGCCAGCCCCAGCATTTT.

This rearrangement joins TRBV25-1 to TRBJ2-1, with D tentatively TRBD1 (6 bases). In germline, CDR1 is MGHDK, CDR2 SYGVNS. The CDR3 sequence is 17 residues long. Trimming removed 3 bases from V and 2 bases from J, with 17 bases in between. The CDR3 DNA follows: TGTGCCAGCAGTGATGGTGGCGGCAGGGGCCCCTACAATGAGCAGTTCTTC. Its protein is CASSDGGGRGPYNEQFF. The whole variable domain, remainder taken from reference TRBV25-1 and TRBJ2-1, is EADIYQTPRYLVIGTGKKITLECSQTMGHDKMYWYQQDPGMELHLIHYSYGVNSTEKGDLSSESTVSRIRTEHFPLTLESARPSHTSQYLCASSDGGGRGPYNEQFFGPGTRLTVL.

V is TRBV9 and J is TRBJ2-2, with D hard to call. Trimming pared 1 base from V and 0 bases from J, leaving 7 bases between. Looked up from germline, CDR1 is SGDLS and CDR2 is YYNGEE. This CDR3 contains 15 residues. The CDR3 spells CASSVQVANTGELFF. The CDR3 nucleotides read TGTGCCAGCAGCGTACAGGTCGCGAACACCGGGGAGCTGTTTTTT. Variable domain in full (rest from reference TRBV9 and TRBJ2-2): DSGVTQTPKHLITATGQRVTLRCSPRSGDLSVYWYQQSLDQGLQFLIQYYNGEERAKGNILERFSAQQFPDLHSELNLSSLELGDSALYFCASSVQVANTGELFFGEGSRLTVL.

The chain employs TRBV27 and TRBJ1-5; weak D call: TRBD1 (6 bases). In germline, CDR1 is MNHEY, CDR2 SMNVEV (reference sequence). The V end lost 8 bases, the J end lost 7 bases, and 15 bases lay between the germline ends. There are 13 residues in the CDR3. CDR3 nucleotide sequence: TGTGCCAGCGGTTGGGGGCGGGGGCAGCCCCAGCATTTT. This sequence encodes CASGWGRGQPQHF.

This clone occurred a few times. CDR3 in DNA: TGTGCCAGCAGTGAGGCAGGGAATGGAAACACCATATATTTT. It translates to CASSEAGNGNTIYF. V usage is TRBV25-1 and J usage is TRBJ1-3; possible D gene TRBD1, 5 bases. V lost 3 bases, J lost 3 bases, and 9 bases lay in between. In germline, CDR1 is MGHDK, CDR2 SYGVNS. The CDR3 has 14 residues. The whole variable domain, filled in from reference TRBV25-1 and TRBJ1-3, reads EADIYQTPRYLVIGTGKKITLECSQTMGHDKMYWYQQDPGMELHLIHYSYGVNSTEKGDLSSESTVSRIRTEHFPLTLESARPSHTSQYLCASSEAGNGNTIYFGEGSWLTVV.

The rearrangement links TRBV19 to TRBJ1-6; the D gene is possibly TRBD1 (5 bases). CDR1 and CDR2 (germline): LNHDA, SQIVND (reference sequence). The CDR3 has 14 amino acids. The CDR3 DNA reads as TGTGCAGTCCGGTCGGTGGACAACAATTCACCCCTCCACTTT. Protein sequence: CAVRSVDNNSPLHF.